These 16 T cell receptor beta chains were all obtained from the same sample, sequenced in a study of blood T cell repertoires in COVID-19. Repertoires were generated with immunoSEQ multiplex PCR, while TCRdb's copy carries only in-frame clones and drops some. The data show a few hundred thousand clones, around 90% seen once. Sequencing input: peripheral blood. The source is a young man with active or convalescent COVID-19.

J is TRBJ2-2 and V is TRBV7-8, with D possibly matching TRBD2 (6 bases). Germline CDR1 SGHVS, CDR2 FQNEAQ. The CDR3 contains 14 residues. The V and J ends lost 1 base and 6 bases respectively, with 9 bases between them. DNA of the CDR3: TGTGCCAGCAGCTTAGTTCGGGGGTCCGGGGAGCTGTTTTTT. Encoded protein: CASSLVRGSGELFF.

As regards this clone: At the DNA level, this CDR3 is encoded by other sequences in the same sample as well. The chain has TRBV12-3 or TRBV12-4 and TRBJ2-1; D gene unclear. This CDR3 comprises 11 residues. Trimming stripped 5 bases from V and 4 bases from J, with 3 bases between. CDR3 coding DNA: TGTGCCAGCAGTCGTTACAATGAGCAGTTCTTC. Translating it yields CASSRYNEQFF.

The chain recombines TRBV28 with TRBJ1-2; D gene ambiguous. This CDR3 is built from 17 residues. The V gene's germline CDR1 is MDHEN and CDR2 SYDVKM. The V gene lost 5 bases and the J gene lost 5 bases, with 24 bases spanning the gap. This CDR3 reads CASSIPSRREIPYGYTF. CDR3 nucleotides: TGTGCCAGCAGTATACCGAGCAGAAGGGAGATCCCGTATGGCTACACCTTC.

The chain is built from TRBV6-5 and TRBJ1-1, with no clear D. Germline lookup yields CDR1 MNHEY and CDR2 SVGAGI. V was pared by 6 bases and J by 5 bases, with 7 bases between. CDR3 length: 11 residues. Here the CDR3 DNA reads TGTGCCAGCAGGCCGGGAACTGAAGCTTTCTTT. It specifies CASRPGTEAFF.

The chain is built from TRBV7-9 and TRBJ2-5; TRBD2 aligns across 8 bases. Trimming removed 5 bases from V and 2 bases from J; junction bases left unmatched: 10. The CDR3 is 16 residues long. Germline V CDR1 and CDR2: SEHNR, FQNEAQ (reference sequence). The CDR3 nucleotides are TGTGCCAGCAGCGATGCGGGGGGTAAGGGGCAAGAGACCCAGTACTTC. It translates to CASSDAGGKGQETQYF.

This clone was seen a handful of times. The CDR3 region is CASSVAVHSPLHF. CDR3 nucleotides: TGTGCCAGCAGCGTAGCCGTTCATTCACCCCTCCACTTT. The rearrangement links TRBV9 to TRBJ1-6; D is undetermined. Germline V CDR1 and CDR2: SGDLS, YYNGEE. The length of the CDR3 is 13 residues. Trimming took 0 bases from V and 8 from J, leaving 6 bases between them.

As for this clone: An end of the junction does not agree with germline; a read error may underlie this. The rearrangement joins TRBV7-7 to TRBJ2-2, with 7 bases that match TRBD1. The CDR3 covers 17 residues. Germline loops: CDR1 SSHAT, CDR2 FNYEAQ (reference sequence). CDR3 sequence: CASSSYTTGTAAGELFF. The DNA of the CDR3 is TGTGCTAGCAGCTCCTATACTACCGGGACAGCTGCCGGGGAGCTGTTTTTT. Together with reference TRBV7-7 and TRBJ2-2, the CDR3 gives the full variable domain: GAGVSQSPRYKVTKRGQDVTLRCDPISSHATLYWYQQALGQGPEFLTYFNYEAQPDKSGLPSDRFSAERPEGSISTLTIQRTEQRDSAMYRCASSSYTTGTAAGELFFGEGSRLTVL.

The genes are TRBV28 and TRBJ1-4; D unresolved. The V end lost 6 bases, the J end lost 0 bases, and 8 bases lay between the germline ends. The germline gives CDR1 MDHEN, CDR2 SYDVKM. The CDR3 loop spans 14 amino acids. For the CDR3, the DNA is TGTGCCAGCAGCCACGGGACAACTAATGAAAAACTGTTTTTT. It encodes CASSHGTTNEKLFF.

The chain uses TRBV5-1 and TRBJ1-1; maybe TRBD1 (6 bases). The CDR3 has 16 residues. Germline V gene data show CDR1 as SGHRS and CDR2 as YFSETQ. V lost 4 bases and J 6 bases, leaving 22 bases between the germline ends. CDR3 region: CASSPLYPEGTPEAFF. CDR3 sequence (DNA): TGCGCCAGCAGCCCCCTCTATCCAGAAGGGACACCTGAAGCTTTCTTT.

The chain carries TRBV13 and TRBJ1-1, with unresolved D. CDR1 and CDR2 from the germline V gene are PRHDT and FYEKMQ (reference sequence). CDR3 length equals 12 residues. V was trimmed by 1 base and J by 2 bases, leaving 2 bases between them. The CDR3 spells CASSLANTEAFF. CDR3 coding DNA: TGTGCCAGCAGCTTAGCAAACACTGAAGCTTTCTTT.

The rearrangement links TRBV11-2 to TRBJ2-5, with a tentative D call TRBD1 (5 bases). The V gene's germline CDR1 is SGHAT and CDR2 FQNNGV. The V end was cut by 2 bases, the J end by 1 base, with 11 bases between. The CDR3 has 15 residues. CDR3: CASSLRRQLQETQYF. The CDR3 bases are TGTGCCAGCAGCTTAAGGCGACAGCTCCAAGAGACCCAGTACTTC.

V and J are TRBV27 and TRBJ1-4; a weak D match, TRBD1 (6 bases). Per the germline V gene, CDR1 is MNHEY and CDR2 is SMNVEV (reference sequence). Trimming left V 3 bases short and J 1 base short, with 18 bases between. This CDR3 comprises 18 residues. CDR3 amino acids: CASSFIPPQGLTNEKLFF. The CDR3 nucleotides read TGTGCCAGCAGTTTCATCCCCCCACAGGGTTTAACTAATGAAAAACTGTTTTTT.

The CDR3 region has the DNA TGCGCCAGCAGGGCCGGCGGGTCGTTCGATTCACCCCTCCACTTT. Amino acid sequence: CASRAGGSFDSPLHF. This rearrangement joins TRBV5-1 to TRBJ1-6; no reliable D call. The germline V gene encodes CDR1 SGHRS and CDR2 YFSETQ. The CDR3 is made up of 15 amino acids. Trimming shortened V by 5 bases and J by 8 bases, and 17 bases separated the two germline ends. Drawing the rest from reference TRBV5-1 and TRBJ1-6, the complete variable domain is KAGVTQTPRYLIKTRGQQVTLSCSPISGHRSVSWYQQTPGQGLQFLFEYFSETQRNKGNFPGRFSGRQFSNSRSEMNVSTLELGDSALYLCASRAGGSFDSPLHFGNGTRLTVT.

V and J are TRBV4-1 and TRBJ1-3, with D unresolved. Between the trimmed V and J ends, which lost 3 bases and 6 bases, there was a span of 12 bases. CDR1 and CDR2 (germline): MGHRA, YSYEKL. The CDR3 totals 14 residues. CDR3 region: CASSHINAENTIYF. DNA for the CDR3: TGCGCCAGCAGCCATATCAACGCGGAAAACACCATATATTTT.

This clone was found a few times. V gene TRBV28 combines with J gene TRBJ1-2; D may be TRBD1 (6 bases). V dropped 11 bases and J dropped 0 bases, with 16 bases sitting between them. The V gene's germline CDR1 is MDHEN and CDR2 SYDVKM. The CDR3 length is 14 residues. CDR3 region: CASRARGANYGYTF. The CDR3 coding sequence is TGTGCCTCCAGGGCCAGGGGCGCTAACTATGGCTACACCTTC.

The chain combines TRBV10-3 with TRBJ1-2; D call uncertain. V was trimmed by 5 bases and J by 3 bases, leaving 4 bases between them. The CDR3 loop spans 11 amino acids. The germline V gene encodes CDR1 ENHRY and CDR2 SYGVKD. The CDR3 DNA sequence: TGTGCCATCAGTCCGGACTATGGCTACACCTTC. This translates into CAISPDYGYTF.